This T cell receptor beta chain was observed in a study of T cell changes during pregnancy in multiple sclerosis (dated by TCRdb to the late 2010s). For the study in its entirety: In women with multiple sclerosis, the researchers looked at how the T cell repertoire shifted as pregnancy progressed.

V and J lose 1 base and 5 bases, and a span of 9 bases separates them. The CDR3 contains 13 residues, cysteine and phenylalanine counted. The sequence is cut down to CDR3 DNA, 39 bases in frame from base 1. Based on the germline V gene, the CDR1 and CDR2 sequences are SGHNT and YENEEA. Library prep was done by the immunoSEQ multiplex PCR assay. TCRdb holds this immuneACCESS table with in-frame rearrangements only. Some clones are missing; in checked studies, unresolved V genes explain under half, and the rest has no known cause. Across this sample there are around 88,000 clones, with roughly nine tenths seen only once. The ten largest clones add up to approximately 2.4% of the sample. Comment on this clone: Its antigen specificity is not known. Base-call qualities are not available, and no considerably larger clone is one nucleotide away.

The sequence is built from TRBV11-3 and TRBJ2-7; no D gene is confidently identified. This sequence originates from a female donor with multiple sclerosis, enrolled in a pregnancy study. The source was peripheral blood, collected in the first trimester of pregnancy. The CDR3 reads as follows: CASSLGVRNEQYF. DNA sequence: TGTGCCAGCAGCTTAGGTGTCCGTAACGAGCAGTACTTC.